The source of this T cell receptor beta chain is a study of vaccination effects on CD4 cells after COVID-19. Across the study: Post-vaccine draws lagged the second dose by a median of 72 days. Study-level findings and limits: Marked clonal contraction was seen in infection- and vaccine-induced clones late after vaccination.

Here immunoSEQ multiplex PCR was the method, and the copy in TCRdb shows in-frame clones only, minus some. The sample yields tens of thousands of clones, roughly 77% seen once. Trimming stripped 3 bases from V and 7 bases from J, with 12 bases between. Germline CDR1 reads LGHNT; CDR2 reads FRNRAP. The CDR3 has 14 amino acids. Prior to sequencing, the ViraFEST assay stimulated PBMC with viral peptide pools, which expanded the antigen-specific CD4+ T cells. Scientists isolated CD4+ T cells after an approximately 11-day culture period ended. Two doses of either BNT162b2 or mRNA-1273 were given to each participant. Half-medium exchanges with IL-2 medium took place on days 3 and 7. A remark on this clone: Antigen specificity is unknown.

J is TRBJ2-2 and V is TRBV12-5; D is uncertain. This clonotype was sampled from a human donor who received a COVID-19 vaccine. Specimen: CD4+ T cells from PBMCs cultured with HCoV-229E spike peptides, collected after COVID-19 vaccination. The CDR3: CASGFGGAGGELFF. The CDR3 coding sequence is TGTGCTAGTGGTTTCGGCGGTGCCGGCGGGGAGCTGTTTTTT.